One and the same sample provided the 28 T cell receptor beta chains below, sequenced in a study of blood T cells in healthy people across ages. For the second PCR, which ran for 7 to 11 cycles, a sample-barcoded 5' primer and a J-beta primer mix were used. TCRdb reanalysed the 5' RACE reads using MiXCR and keeps one entry per CDR3 protein. There are approximately 1,000,000 distinct CDR3 sequences in the sample; 40% to 55% occur only once, and under 20% lies in the top ten. What was sequenced was blood. The receptors derive from a woman aged 55-69 years in good health.

This clonotype was seen repeatedly, ten times or more. The V and J genes are TRBV7-9 and TRBJ2-1; TRBD2 agrees at 12 bases. The CDR3 has 15 amino acids. Germline CDR1 and CDR2: SEHNR and FQNEAQ (reference sequence). V shed 3 bases and J 7 bases; nucleotides not matched to a gene: 4. The CDR3 sequence: CASSFLAGGPNEQFF. The CDR3 bases are TGTGCCAGCAGCTTCCTAGCGGGAGGGCCAAATGAGCAGTTCTTC.

The chain joins TRBV2 to TRBJ1-1; D is possibly TRBD1 (6 bases). Germline values: CDR1 SNHLY, CDR2 FYNNEI. Trimming stripped 5 bases from V and 11 bases from J, with 18 bases between. The CDR3 consists of 13 residues. As DNA, the CDR3 is TGTGCCAGCAGTTCTAGCGGGGGGCTTGAGGCTTTCTTT. Amino acids: CASSSSGGLEAFF.

The chain couples TRBV28 to TRBJ2-5, with 7 positions matching TRBD1. The CDR3 consists of 15 residues. CDR1 MDHEN and CDR2 SYDVKM come from the germline V gene. V shed 6 bases, J shed 11 bases, and the junction held 18 bases outside the gene matches. CDR3 coding DNA: TGTGCCAGCAGCCTAAACAGGGGCGGGTACAATGAGCAGTACTTC. As protein: CASSLNRGGYNEQYF.

This clonotype has more than one count but fewer than ten. This chain links TRBV4-1 with TRBJ2-7; 7 bases fit TRBD2. This CDR3 is 16 amino acids long. Germline V gene data show CDR1 as MGHRA and CDR2 as YSYEKL. V dropped 1 base and J dropped 0; count of bases not matched to a gene: 6. The CDR3 nucleotides read TGCGCCAGCAGCCAAGGGGGACTATCCTACTCCTACGAGCAGTACTTC. It is translated as CASSQGGLSYSYEQYF.

V gene TRBV20-1 combines with J gene TRBJ1-1; D unresolved. The CDR3 spans 11 residues. Germline CDR1 is DFQATT and CDR2 is SNEGSKA (reference sequence). Trimming pared 1 base from V and 7 bases from J, leaving 7 bases between. The CDR3 sequence is CSARADGEAFF. CDR3 in DNA: TGCAGTGCTAGAGCGGATGGTGAAGCTTTCTTT.

The chain links TRBV2 to TRBJ2-3; 11 nucleotides align to TRBD2. Unmatched junction bases numbered 5, after V lost 8 bases and J lost 4 bases. There are 14 residues in the CDR3. Germline V gene data show CDR1 as SNHLY and CDR2 as FYNNEI. In DNA form, the CDR3 reads TGTGCCAGCCCGGGACTAGCGGCCCCAGATACGCAGTATTTT. Translated, it gives CASPGLAAPDTQYF. Drawing the rest from reference TRBV2 and TRBJ2-3, the complete variable domain is EPEVTQTPSHQVTQMGQEVILRCVPISNHLYFYWYRQILGQKVEFLVSFYNNEISEKSEIFDDQFSVERPDGSNFTLKIRSTKLEDSAMYFCASPGLAAPDTQYFGPGTRLTVL.

This chain joins TRBV5-1 and TRBJ2-5; 15 bases are shared with TRBD2. The germline CDR1 and CDR2 sequences are SGHRS and YFSETQ. The V segment lost 4 bases and the J segment 5 bases; nucleotides outside the gene matches: 6. The CDR3 is 16 amino acids. CDR3 sequence reads: CASSEGLAGGRETQYF. The CDR3, as DNA: TGCGCCAGCAGCGAAGGACTAGCGGGGGGGCGGGAGACCCAGTACTTC.

This clonotype was observed a handful of times. The chain combines TRBV11-2 with TRBJ2-7; TRBD1 is a possible D gene (5 bases). From germline, CDR1 is SGHAT and CDR2 FQNNGV. Between the trimmed V and J ends, which lost 3 bases and 6 bases, there was a span of 9 bases. CDR3 length equals 12 residues. CDR3 in DNA: TGTGCCAGCAGCTTGAGACAGCTCGAGCAGTACTTC. It specifies CASSLRQLEQYF.

In its sample, this clonotype was seen a few times. The rearrangement links TRBV12-3 or TRBV12-4 to TRBJ2-1, with D perhaps matching TRBD2 (6 bases). CDR3 length equals 14 residues. Trimming removed 6 bases at V and 1 base at J, with 10 bases between. CDR3 DNA: TGTGCCAGCAGGAGACTAGGATCCTACAATGAGCAGTTCTTC. It encodes CASRRLGSYNEQFF.

The V gene is TRBV29-1, the J gene TRBJ2-7, with 8 bases identical to TRBD1. This CDR3 contains 12 residues. V shed 7 bases and J 2 bases; nucleotides not matched to a gene: 4. Germline CDR1 and CDR2: SQVTM and ANQGSEA. Here the CDR3 reads CSGAQGAYEQYF. The CDR3 coding sequence is TGCAGCGGAGCACAGGGGGCCTACGAGCAGTACTTC.

This clonotype was observed a handful of times. The chain employs TRBV6-2 or TRBV6-3 and TRBJ2-5; 7 bases map to TRBD2. V trimming: 6 bases; J trimming: 4 bases; junction bases outside the gene matches: 8. Germline V gives CDR1 MNHEY, CDR2 SVGEGT. The CDR3 has 14 residues. The CDR3 reads CASSWVREPETQYF. The CDR3 region has the DNA TGTGCCAGCAGCTGGGTGCGGGAGCCAGAGACCCAGTACTTC.

The chain joins TRBV7-9 to TRBJ2-1; possible D gene TRBD2, 5 bases. Trimming left V 5 bases short and J 13 bases short, with 18 bases between. The germline CDR1 and CDR2 sequences are SEHNR and FQNEAQ (reference sequence). The CDR3 covers 13 residues. CDR3 nucleotides: TGTGCCAGCAGCCAAACGCCGGAGGAGACCCAGTTCTTC. It codes for CASSQTPEETQFF.

The table lists this clonotype with a few counts. The rearrangement links TRBV28 to TRBJ2-7; D is unclear. This CDR3 is 11 amino acids long. V lost 10 bases and J lost 2, with 9 bases in between. CDR1 and CDR2 (germline): MDHEN, SYDVKM. CDR3 protein: CATRSAYEQYF. In DNA form, the CDR3 reads TGTGCCACCAGATCAGCCTACGAGCAGTACTTC.

The chain combines TRBV7-9 with TRBJ2-3; the D is unclear. V was trimmed by 6 bases and J by 1 base, leaving 17 bases between them. CDR1 SEHNR and CDR2 FQNEAQ come from the germline V gene (reference sequence). This CDR3 spans 16 amino acids. The DNA of the CDR3 is TGTGCCAGCAGTGGACCCGCGCGCATAGGCACAGATACGCAGTATTTT. Protein sequence: CASSGPARIGTDTQYF.

In its sample, this clonotype was seen many times. The V and J genes are TRBV27 and TRBJ1-2; 8 nucleotides match TRBD1. The CDR3 extends over 14 amino acids. V was clipped by 8 bases and J by 9 bases; unmatched bases: 14. In germline, CDR1 is MNHEY, CDR2 SMNVEV (reference sequence). The CDR3 bases are TGTGCCAGCTCTTTCAGGCGACAGGGGATGCGCTACACCTTC. Its protein is CASSFRRQGMRYTF.

The V gene is TRBV6-1, the J gene TRBJ2-2; D may match TRBD1 or TRBD2 (6 bases each). The CDR3 has 13 amino acids. V was cut by 11 bases and J by 2 bases, with 12 bases left in between. Germline assignment: CDR1 MNHNS and CDR2 SASEGT. CDR3: CAGGLFNTGELFF. The CDR3 DNA reads as TGTGCCGGGGGGCTCTTTAACACCGGGGAGCTGTTTTTT.

This clonotype was detected a few times. The V gene is TRBV29-1, the J gene TRBJ1-2, with a tentative D call TRBD1 (5 bases). The CDR3 sequence is 16 residues long. The V and J ends lost 5 bases and 4 bases respectively, with 23 bases between them. Germline CDR1 reads SQVTM; CDR2 reads ANQGSEA. The DNA of the CDR3 is TGCAGCGTTTTGTTTTCTGGTACAGGCGTCGGCTATGGCTACACCTTC. It specifies CSVLFSGTGVGYGYTF.

The chain couples TRBV10-3 to TRBJ2-3; 14 bases fit TRBD2. This CDR3 has 17 residues. Trimming took 6 bases from V and 2 from J; bases not matched to a gene: 7. Germline CDR1 is ENHRY and CDR2 is SYGVKD. CDR3 amino acids: CAIRGTSGGATTDTQYF. The CDR3, as DNA: TGTGCCATCAGGGGGACTAGCGGGGGCGCTACCACAGATACGCAGTATTTT.

This clonotype has more than one count but fewer than ten. The CDR3 DNA reads TGTGCCAGCAGTTACAGTTTCAGGTCCCGGGATAACTCAAACAATGAGCAGTTCTTC. Translation: CASSYSFRSRDNSNNEQFF. The V call is TRBV6-5, the J call TRBJ2-1; TRBD2 is a possible D gene (5 bases). V shed 2 bases and J shed 5 bases, with 25 bases lying between them. The CDR3 runs to 19 residues. Germline assignment: CDR1 MNHEY and CDR2 SVGAGI.

This sequence joins TRBV20-1 and TRBJ2-2, with TRBD1 as a possible D gene (5 bases). This CDR3 contains 15 residues. Germline values: CDR1 DFQATT, CDR2 SNEGSKA (reference sequence). Trimming stripped 0 bases from V and 5 bases from J, with 13 bases between. In DNA, the CDR3 is TGCAGTGCTAGAGATCGCCAGGGATTTACCGGGGAGCTGTTTTTT. It translates to CSARDRQGFTGELFF.

The V and J genes are TRBV9 and TRBJ2-2; TRBD2 is a possible D gene (6 bases). The CDR3 is made up of 15 amino acids. V was trimmed by 2 bases and J by 0 bases, leaving 8 bases between them. Germline V gene sequence: CDR1 SGDLS, CDR2 YYNGEE. The CDR3 DNA reads TGTGCCAGCAGCGTTGGGGGGTCGAACACCGGGGAGCTGTTTTTT. Protein sequence: CASSVGGSNTGELFF.

This clonotype was counted between two and nine times. V usage is TRBV20-1 and J usage is TRBJ2-1, with D hard to call. The V and J ends lost 5 bases and 4 bases respectively, with 15 bases between them. Germline V lookup: CDR1 DFQATT, CDR2 SNEGSKA (reference sequence). The CDR3 length is 14 residues. The chain's CDR3 is CSASWRGPYNEQFF. The CDR3 nucleotides read TGCAGTGCTTCATGGAGAGGACCTTACAATGAGCAGTTCTTC.

The gene calls are TRBV10-3 and TRBJ1-3; D is unresolved. The CDR3 sequence is 12 residues long. V was cut by 0 bases and J by 10 bases, with 7 bases left in between. CDR1 ENHRY and CDR2 SYGVKD come from the germline V gene. CDR3 DNA sequence: TGTGCCATCAGTGAGTCGCTACAGACCATATATTTT. Its protein product is CAISESLQTIYF.

The V call is TRBV20-1, the J call TRBJ2-7; tentatively, D is TRBD2 (6 bases). Trimming shortened V by 0 bases and J by 4 bases, and 13 bases separated the two germline ends. This CDR3 comprises 14 residues. The germline gives CDR1 DFQATT, CDR2 SNEGSKA (reference sequence). The CDR3: CSARDGGTLYEQYF. CDR3 nucleotides: TGCAGTGCTAGAGATGGAGGGACGTTATACGAGCAGTACTTC.

The chain uses TRBV9 and TRBJ2-1, with D possibly being TRBD2 (5 bases). The CDR3 length is 14 residues. Trimming removed 0 bases from V and 5 bases from J, with 9 bases in between. CDR1 is SGDLS and CDR2 is YYNGEE in the germline V gene. The CDR3 DNA reads TGTGCCAGCAGCGTAGCCCCTAGCAACAATGAGCAGTTCTTC. Residues: CASSVAPSNNEQFF.

This clonotype was detected only a few times. The J gene is TRBJ1-4, the V gene TRBV5-4; D is perhaps TRBD1 (6 bases). Germline V gene data show CDR1 as SGHNT and CDR2 as YYREEE (reference sequence). V was shortened by 4 bases and J by 6 bases, with 16 bases between the two germline ends. CDR3 length: 15 amino acids. The CDR3 protein is CASSRTGSRDEKLFF. CDR3 nucleotide sequence: TGTGCCAGCAGCAGAACAGGGTCCCGGGATGAAAAACTGTTTTTT.

As concerns this clonotype: A much more abundant neighbour one base away suggests this may be a read error. The gene calls are TRBV20-1 and TRBJ2-7, with TRBD1 matching 9 bases. The CDR3 has 15 residues. V dropped 0 bases and J dropped 7; count of bases not matched to a gene: 10. Germline CDR1 and CDR2: DFQATT and SNEGSKA (reference sequence). CDR3 residues: CSARDWETGGSEQYF. The CDR3 nucleotides read TGCAGTGCTAGAGATTGGGAGACAGGGGGTTCGGAGCAGTACTTC.

This clonotype was found a few times. The chain couples TRBV29-1 to TRBJ1-1, with 8 bases aligning to TRBD1. The J segment lost 1 base and the V segment lost 6 bases, leaving 1 base of the junction unmatched. This CDR3 has 12 residues. CDR1 is SQVTM, CDR2 ANQGSEA, per germline. The CDR3 here is CSVDRENTEAFF. CDR3 DNA sequence: TGCAGCGTGGACAGGGAGAACACTGAAGCTTTCTTT.